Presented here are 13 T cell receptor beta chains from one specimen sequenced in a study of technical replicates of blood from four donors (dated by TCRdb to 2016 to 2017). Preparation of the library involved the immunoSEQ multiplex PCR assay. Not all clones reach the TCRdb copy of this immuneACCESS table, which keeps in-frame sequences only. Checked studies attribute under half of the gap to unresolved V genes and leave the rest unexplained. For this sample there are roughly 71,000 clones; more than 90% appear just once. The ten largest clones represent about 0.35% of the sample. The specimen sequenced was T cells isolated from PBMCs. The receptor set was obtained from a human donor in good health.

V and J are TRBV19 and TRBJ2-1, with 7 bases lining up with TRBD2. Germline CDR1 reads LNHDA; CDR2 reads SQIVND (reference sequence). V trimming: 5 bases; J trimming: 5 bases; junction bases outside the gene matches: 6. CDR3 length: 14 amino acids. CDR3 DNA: TGTGCCAGTAGTCCAGCGGGATTAGACAATGAGCAGTTCTTC. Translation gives CASSPAGLDNEQFF.

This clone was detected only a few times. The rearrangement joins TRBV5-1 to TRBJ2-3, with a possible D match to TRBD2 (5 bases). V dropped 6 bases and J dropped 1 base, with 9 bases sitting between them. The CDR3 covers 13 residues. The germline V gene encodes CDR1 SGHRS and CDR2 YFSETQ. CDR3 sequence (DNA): TGCGCCAGCAAACTAGAAGGCACAGATACGCAGTATTTT. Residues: CASKLEGTDTQYF. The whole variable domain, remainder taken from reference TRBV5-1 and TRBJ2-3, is KAGVTQTPRYLIKTRGQQVTLSCSPISGHRSVSWYQQTPGQGLQFLFEYFSETQRNKGNFPGRFSGRQFSNSRSEMNVSTLELGDSALYLCASKLEGTDTQYFGPGTRLTVL.

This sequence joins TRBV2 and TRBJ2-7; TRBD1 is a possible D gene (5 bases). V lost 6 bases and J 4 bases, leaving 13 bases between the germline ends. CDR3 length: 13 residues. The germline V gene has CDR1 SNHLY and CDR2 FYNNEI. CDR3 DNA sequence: TGTGCCAGCAGCCCTCCCCGACAGTACGAGCAGTACTTC. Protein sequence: CASSPPRQYEQYF.

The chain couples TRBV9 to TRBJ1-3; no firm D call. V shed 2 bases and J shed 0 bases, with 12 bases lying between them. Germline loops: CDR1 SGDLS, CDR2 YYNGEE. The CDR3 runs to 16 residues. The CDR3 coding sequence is TGTGCCAGCAGCGTGGGAGGGCCCATCTCTGGAAACACCATATATTTT. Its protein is CASSVGGPISGNTIYF. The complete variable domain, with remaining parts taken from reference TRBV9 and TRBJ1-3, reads DSGVTQTPKHLITATGQRVTLRCSPRSGDLSVYWYQQSLDQGLQFLIQYYNGEERAKGNILERFSAQQFPDLHSELNLSSLELGDSALYFCASSVGGPISGNTIYFGEGSWLTVV.

DNA for the CDR3: TGTGCCAGCAGTATCGGACTAGCGGGAAGTGATACGCAGTATTTT. Protein product: CASSIGLAGSDTQYF. The chain has TRBV6-4 and TRBJ2-3; 12 positions agree with TRBD2. The CDR3 extends over 15 amino acids. The germline V gene encodes CDR1 MRHNA and CDR2 SNTAGT. V shed 5 bases, J shed 6 bases, and the junction held 6 bases outside the gene matches.

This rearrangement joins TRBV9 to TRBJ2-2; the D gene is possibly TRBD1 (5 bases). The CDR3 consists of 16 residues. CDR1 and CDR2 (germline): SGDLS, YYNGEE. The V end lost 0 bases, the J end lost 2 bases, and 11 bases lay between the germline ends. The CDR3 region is CASSVDIGENTGELFF. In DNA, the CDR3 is TGTGCCAGCAGCGTAGATATAGGGGAAAACACCGGGGAGCTGTTTTTT.

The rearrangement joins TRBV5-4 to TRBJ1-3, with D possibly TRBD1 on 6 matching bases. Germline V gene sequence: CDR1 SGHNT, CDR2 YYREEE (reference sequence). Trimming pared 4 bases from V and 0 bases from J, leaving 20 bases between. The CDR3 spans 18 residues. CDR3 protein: CASSPARYDRNSGNTIYF. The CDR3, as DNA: TGTGCCAGCAGCCCGGCTAGATACGACAGGAACTCTGGAAACACCATATATTTT. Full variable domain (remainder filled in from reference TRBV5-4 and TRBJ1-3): ETGVTQSPTHLIKTRGQQVTLRCSSQSGHNTVSWYQQALGQGPQFIFQYYREEENGRGNFPPRFSGLQFPNYSSELNVNALELDDSALYLCASSPARYDRNSGNTIYFGEGSWLTVV.

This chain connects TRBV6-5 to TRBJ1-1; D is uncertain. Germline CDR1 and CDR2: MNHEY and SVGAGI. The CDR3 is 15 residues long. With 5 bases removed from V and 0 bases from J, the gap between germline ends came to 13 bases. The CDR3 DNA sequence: TGTGCCAGCAGTCCCCGGCGGGAAATGAACACTGAAGCTTTCTTT. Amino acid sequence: CASSPRREMNTEAFF.

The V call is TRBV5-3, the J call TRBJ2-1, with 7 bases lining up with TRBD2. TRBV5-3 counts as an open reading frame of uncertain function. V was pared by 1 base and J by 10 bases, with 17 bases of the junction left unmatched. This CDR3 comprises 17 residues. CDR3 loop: CARSLFQRESLYVEQFF. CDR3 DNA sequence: TGTGCCAGAAGCTTGTTCCAGCGGGAATCTCTGTATGTCGAGCAGTTCTTC.

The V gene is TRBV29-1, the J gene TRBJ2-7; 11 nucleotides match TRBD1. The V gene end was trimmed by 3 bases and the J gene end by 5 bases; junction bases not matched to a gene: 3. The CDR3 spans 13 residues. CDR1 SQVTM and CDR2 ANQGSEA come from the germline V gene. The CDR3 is CSVEPGQGDEQYF. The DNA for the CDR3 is TGCAGCGTTGAGCCGGGACAGGGGGACGAGCAGTACTTC.

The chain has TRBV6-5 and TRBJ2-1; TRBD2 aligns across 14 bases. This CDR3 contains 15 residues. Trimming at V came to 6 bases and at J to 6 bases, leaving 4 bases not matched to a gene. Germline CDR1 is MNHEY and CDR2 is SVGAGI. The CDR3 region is CASSLGLAGGNEQFF. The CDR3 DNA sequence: TGTGCCAGCAGCCTTGGACTAGCGGGGGGCAATGAGCAGTTCTTC.

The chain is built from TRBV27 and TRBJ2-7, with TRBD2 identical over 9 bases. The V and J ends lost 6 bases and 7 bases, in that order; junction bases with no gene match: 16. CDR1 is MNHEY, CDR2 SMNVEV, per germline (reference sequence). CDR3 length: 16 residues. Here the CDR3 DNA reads TGTGCCAGCAGCCTCCTCCGGGCGGGAGGGCCAGGGGAGCAGTACTTC. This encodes CASSLLRAGGPGEQYF.

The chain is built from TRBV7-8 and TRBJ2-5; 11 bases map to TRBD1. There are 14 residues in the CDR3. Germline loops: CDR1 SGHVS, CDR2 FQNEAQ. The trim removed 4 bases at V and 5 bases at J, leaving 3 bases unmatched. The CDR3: CASSSGQGAETQYF. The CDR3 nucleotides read TGTGCCAGCAGCTCAGGACAGGGGGCGGAGACCCAGTACTTC.